One T cell receptor beta chain is described in this entry. The antigen is undetermined. This entry is derived from a study of cytomegalovirus exposure and HLA in healthy donors. V was cut by 6 bases and J by 1 base, with 17 bases left in between. Germline values: CDR1 SGHRS, CDR2 YFSETQ. This CDR3 has 15 residues. Study-wide findings and caveats: In vitro checks showed that three CMV-associated chains really do target CMV antigens.

Profiling relied on immunoSEQ multiplex PCR, and the TCRdb table lists in-frame clones only, not all of them. The data show some 250,000 clones, around 91% seen once. This receptor was obtained from a woman in her twenties or thirties in good health and CMV-seronegative. The sample was PBMCs. The genes are TRBV5-1 and TRBJ2-7; tentative D call: TRBD2 (6 bases). CDR3 protein: CASTHGSDPSYEQYF. The DNA of the CDR3 is TGCGCCAGCACTCACGGGAGCGACCCTTCCTACGAGCAGTACTTC.